This TCR beta chain was recorded in a study of radiation and T cells in renal cell carcinoma. TCRdb keeps only in-frame clones here, not all; method: immunoSEQ multiplex PCR. The table has about 78,000 clones, 70% to 90% seen once; the top ten hold over 5.5%. The length of the CDR3 is 15 residues. The germline V gene has CDR1 SGDLS and CDR2 YYNGEE. Trimming removed 7 bases at V and 0 bases at J, with 13 bases between. Described time point: blood 4 weeks post-SBRT, at nephrectomy. Noted treatment: 15 Gy SBRT to primary tumor, nephrectomy 4 weeks later. Nephrectomy followed 15 Gy stereotactic body radiation by 4 weeks.

The TCR sequence derives from a woman in her seventies with renal cell carcinoma. Sample: blood, taken from a patient whose treatment included radiotherapy and nephrectomy. The chain links TRBV9 to TRBJ1-4, with D uncertain. The CDR3 loop is CASSPQVATNEKLFF. The CDR3 DNA follows: TGTGCCAGCTCCCCTCAGGTTGCAACTAATGAAAAACTGTTTTTT.